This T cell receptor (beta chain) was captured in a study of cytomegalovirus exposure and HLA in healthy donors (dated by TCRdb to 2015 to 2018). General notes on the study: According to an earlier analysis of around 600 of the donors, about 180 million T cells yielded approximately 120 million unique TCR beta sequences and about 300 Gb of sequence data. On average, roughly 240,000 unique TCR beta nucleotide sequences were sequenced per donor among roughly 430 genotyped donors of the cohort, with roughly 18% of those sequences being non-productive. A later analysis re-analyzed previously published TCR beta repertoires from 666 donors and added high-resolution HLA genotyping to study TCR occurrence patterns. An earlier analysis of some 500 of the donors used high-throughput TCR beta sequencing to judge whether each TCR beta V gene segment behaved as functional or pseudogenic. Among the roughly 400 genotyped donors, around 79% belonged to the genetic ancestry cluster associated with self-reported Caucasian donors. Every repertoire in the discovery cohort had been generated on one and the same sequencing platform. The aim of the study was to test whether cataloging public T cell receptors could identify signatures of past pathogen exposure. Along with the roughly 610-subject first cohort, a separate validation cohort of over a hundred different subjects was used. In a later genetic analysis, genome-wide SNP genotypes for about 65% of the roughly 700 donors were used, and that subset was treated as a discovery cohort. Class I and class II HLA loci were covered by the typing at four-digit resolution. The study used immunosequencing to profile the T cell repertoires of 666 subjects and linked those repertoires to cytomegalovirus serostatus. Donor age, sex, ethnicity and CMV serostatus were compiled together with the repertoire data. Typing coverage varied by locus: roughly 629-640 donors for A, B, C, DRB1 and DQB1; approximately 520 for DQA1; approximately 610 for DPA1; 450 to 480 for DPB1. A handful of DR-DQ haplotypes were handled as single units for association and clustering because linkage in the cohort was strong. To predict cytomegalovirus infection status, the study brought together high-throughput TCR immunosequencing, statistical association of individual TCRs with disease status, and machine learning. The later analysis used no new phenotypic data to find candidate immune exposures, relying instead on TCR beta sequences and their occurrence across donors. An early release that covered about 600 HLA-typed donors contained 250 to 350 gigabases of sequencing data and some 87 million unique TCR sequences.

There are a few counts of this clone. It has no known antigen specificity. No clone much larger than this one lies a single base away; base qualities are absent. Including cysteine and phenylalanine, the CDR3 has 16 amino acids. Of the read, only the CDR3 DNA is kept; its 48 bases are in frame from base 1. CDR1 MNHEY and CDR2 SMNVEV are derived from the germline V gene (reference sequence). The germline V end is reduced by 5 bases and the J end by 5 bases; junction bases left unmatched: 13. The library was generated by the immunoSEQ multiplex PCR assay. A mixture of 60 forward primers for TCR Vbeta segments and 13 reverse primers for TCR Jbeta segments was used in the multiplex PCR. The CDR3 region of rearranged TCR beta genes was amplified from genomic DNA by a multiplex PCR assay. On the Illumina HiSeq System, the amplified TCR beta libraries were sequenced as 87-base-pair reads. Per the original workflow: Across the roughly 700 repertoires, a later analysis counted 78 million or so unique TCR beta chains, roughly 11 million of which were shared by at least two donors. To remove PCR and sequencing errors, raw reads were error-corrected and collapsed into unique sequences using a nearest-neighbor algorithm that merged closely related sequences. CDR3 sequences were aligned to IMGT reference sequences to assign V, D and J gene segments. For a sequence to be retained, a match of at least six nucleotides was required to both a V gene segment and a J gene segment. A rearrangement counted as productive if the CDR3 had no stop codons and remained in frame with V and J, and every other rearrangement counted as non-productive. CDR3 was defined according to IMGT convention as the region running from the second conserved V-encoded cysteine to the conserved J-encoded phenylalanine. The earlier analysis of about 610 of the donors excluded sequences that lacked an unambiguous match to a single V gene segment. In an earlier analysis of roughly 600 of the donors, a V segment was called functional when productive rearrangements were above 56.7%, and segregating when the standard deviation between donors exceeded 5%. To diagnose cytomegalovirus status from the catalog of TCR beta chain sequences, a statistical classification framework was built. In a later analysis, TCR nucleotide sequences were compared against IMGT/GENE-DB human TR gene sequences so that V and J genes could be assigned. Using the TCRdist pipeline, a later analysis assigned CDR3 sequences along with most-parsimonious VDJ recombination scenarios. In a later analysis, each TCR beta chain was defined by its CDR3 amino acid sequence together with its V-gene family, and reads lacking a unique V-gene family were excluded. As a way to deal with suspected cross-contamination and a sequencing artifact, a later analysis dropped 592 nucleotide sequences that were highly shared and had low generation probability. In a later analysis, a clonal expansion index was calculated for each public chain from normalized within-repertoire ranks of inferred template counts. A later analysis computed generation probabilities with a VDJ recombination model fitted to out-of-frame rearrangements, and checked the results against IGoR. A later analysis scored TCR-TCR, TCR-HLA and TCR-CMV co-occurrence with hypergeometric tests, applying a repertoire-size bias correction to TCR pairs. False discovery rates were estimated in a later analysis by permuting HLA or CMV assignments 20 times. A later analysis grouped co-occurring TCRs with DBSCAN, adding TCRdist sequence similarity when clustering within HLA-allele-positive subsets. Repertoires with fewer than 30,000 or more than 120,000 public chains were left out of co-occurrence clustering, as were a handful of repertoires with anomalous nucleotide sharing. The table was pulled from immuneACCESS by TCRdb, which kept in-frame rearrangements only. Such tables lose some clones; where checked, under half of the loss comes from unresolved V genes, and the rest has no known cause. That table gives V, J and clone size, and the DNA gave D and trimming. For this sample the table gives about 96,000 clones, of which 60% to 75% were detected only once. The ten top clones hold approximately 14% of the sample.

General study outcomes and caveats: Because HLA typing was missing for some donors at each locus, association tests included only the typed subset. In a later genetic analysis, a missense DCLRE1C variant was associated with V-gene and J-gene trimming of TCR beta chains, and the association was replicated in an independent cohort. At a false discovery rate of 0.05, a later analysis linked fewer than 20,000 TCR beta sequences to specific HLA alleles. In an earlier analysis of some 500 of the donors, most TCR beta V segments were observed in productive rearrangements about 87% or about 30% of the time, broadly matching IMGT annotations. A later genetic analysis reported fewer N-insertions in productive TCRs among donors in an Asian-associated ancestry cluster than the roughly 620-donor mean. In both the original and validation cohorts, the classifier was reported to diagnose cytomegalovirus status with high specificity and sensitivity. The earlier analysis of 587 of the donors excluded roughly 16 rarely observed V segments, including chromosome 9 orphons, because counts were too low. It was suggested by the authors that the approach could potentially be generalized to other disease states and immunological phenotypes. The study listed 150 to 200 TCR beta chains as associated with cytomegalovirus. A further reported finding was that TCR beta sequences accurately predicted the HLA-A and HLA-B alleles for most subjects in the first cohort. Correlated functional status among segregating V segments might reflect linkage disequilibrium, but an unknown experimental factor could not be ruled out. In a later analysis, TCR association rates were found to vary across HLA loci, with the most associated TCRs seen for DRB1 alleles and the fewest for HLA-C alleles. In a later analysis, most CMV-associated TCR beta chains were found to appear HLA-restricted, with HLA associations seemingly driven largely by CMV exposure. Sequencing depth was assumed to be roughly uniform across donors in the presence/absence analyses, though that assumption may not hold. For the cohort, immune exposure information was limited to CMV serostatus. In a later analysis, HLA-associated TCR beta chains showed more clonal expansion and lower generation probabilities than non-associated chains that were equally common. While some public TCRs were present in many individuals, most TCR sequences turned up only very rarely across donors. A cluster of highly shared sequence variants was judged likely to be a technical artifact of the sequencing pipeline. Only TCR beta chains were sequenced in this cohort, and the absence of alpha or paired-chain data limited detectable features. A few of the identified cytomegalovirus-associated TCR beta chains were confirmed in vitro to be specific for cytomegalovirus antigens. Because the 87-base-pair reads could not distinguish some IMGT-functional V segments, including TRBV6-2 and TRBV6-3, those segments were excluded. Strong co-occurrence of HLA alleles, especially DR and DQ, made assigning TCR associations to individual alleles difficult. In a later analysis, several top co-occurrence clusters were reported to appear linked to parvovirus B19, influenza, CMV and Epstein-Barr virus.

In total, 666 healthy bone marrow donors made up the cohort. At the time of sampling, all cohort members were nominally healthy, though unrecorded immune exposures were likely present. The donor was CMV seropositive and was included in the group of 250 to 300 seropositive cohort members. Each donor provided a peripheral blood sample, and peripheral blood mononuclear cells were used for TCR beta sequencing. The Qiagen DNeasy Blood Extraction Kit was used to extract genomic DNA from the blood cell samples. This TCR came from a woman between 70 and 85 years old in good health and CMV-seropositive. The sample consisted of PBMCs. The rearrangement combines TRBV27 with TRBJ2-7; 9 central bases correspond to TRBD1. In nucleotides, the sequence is TGTGCCAGCAGTACCAACCCCGGGACAGGGATTAACGAGCAGTACTTC. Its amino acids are CASSTNPGTGINEQYF.